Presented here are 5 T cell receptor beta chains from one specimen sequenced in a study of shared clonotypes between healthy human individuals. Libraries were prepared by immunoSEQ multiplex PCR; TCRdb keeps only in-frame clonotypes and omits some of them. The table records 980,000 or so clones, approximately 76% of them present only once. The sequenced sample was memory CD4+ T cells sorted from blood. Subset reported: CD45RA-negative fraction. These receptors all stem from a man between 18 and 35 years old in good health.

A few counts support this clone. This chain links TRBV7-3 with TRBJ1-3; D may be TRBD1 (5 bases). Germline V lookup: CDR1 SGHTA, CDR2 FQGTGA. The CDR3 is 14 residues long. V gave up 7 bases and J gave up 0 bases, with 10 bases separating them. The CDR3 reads CASKEGPSGNTIYF. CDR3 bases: TGTGCCAGCAAGGAGGGGCCCTCTGGAAACACCATATATTTT.

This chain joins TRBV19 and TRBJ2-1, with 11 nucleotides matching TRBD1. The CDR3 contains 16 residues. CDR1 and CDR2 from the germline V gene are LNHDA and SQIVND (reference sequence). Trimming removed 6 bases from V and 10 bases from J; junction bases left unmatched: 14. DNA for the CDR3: TGTGCCAGTAGCCGCGGGACAGGGGGATCGGTAGGGGAGCAGTTCTTC. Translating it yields CASSRGTGGSVGEQFF.

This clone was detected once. The CDR3 reads CASSSGLAGTYEQYF. Here the CDR3 DNA reads TGTGCCAGCAGCTCGGGACTAGCGGGGACCTACGAGCAGTACTTC. The rearrangement joins TRBV7-9 to TRBJ2-7; 13 bases fit TRBD2. The V segment lost 4 bases and the J segment 2 bases; nucleotides outside the gene matches: 2. Per germline, CDR1 SEHNR and CDR2 FQNEAQ (reference sequence). CDR3 length: 15 residues.

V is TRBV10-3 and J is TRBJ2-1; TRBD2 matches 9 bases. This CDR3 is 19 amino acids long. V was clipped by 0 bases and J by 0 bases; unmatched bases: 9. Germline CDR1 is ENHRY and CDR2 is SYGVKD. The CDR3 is CAISESKSSGASSYNEQFF. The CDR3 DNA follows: TGTGCCATCAGTGAGTCGAAGTCTAGCGGGGCCTCCTCCTACAATGAGCAGTTCTTC.

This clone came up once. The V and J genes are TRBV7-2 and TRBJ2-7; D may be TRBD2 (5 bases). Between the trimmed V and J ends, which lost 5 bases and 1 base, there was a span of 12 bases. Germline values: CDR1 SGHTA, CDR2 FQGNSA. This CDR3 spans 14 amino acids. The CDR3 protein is CASSLPGFSYEQYF. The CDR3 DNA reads TGTGCCAGCAGCCTCCCGGGATTTTCCTACGAGCAGTACTTC.